This TCR beta chain was identified in a study of T cell repertoires in cytomegalovirus infection. Study-level background: Public signatures in TCR beta pointed to CMV infection and matching HLA type.

The CDR3 contains 14 residues. Germline CDR1 and CDR2: SGHDN and FVKESK. Trimming shortened V by 4 bases and J by 9 bases, and 19 bases separated the two germline ends. The study, taken as a whole, reports: Frequencies of public TCR beta families were cumulated, and this identified carriers of CMV plus the relevant HLA.

The count of this clonotype is one. Antigen: not known. MiXCR, applied by TCRdb to the reads, yields one record per CDR3 protein. The repertoire holds 600,000 to 800,000 distinct CDR3 sequences, 20% to 25% seen once, with 8% in the top ten. This sequence originates from a human donor in good health (CMV status not recorded). Some clones in this sample may be carry-over from other donors' samples. Sequencing was done on a sample of CD8+ T cells from PBMCs. V usage is TRBV14 and J usage is TRBJ2-7; D may correspond to TRBD1 or TRBD2 (5 bases each). The CDR3 here is CASSLRDDSTRQYF. In DNA form, the CDR3 reads TGTGCCAGCAGCCTCCGGGACGATAGTACGAGGCAGTACTTC.